The clone carrying this T cell receptor (beta chain) was counted ten times or more. The source of the sample is a study of blood T cells in healthy people across ages. Next came a second PCR, run for about 6 to 12 cycles, which used a sample-barcoded 5' primer along with a J-beta primer mix. MiXCR, applied by TCRdb to the 5' RACE reads, yields one record per CDR3 protein. This table has 890,000 or so distinct CDR3 sequences, around two thirds appearing once. The sequence was collected from a man aged 25 to 45 in good health. Sequences were obtained from blood.

In nucleotides, the CDR3 is TGTGCCAGCACGGCCCCGATGGGCGGGGAGCAGTACTTC. Residues: CASTAPMGGEQYF. The chain carries TRBV12-3 or TRBV12-4 and TRBJ2-7; D may be TRBD2 (5 bases). The CDR3 extends over 13 amino acids. V dropped 7 bases and J dropped 7 bases, with 17 bases sitting between them.